Described below is a single T cell receptor (beta chain) sequence and its context. Its antigen is unidentified. Across several immunoSEQ plates, the genomic DNA of each subset was split evenly. Profiled with immunoSEQ multiplex PCR; TCRdb holds only in-frame clones, not every one. This repertoire shows around 2.5 million clones, roughly 93% found once; its top ten account for roughly 0.36%. The sample comes from a study of shared clonotypes between healthy human individuals. Study results and limitations: Tissue TCR repertoires likely differ from these blood-only repertoires. Sequencing depth was expected to influence donor clonotype sharing.

The CDR3 contains 16 residues. Germline V gene lookup returns CDR1 SGHTA and CDR2 FQGNSA. The V end was cut by 5 bases, the J end by 0 bases, with 16 bases between. This chain joins TRBV7-2 and TRBJ1-1; a weak D match, TRBD1 (5 bases). The sequenced sample consisted of naive CD4+ T cells from PBMCs. Subset specified: CD45RA+ positively selected. This TCR was recovered from a man aged 18-30 years in good health. Some clones in this sample may be carry-over from other donors' samples. CDR3 amino acids: CASSTRDPILNTEAFF. CDR3 bases: TGTGCCAGCAGCACGAGGGACCCAATTCTGAACACTGAAGCTTTCTTT.